The sequence of this T cell receptor beta chain was determined in a study of regulatory T cells in long-lasting Graves disease. This CDR3 is 13 amino acids long. Trimming stripped 4 bases from V and 0 bases from J, with 7 bases between. To note about this clonotype: This may be a read error, as it is one base from a much larger clone. This CDR3 fails to terminate in the conserved phenylalanine or tryptophan, so it likely reflects a read error.

Investigators prepared the TCR beta libraries by applying iRepertoire HTBI primers and Arm-PCR of CDR3 regions. MiXCR, applied by TCRdb to the multiplex PCR reads, yields one record per CDR3 protein. This sample carries more than 350,000 distinct CDR3 sequences, about 15% of them seen once, and the ten largest clones take roughly 17%. Noted time point: newly diagnosed GD, antithyroid drugs for less than 3 months. PBMC RNA was the source of the TCR library. The same sample was also used in a study of T cells in Graves' hyperthyroidism and ophthalmopathy.

Here the sequenced sample was peripheral blood mononuclear cells (PBMCs), taken at new diagnosis, from a patient treated with antithyroid drugs. The chain couples TRBV12-3 or TRBV12-4 to TRBJ2-7; D is undetermined. This receptor was obtained from a woman in her 30s with Graves disease. The CDR3 DNA follows: TGTGCCAGCAGTTACCGAAACTCCTACGAGCAGTACTCC. Amino acids: CASSYRNSYEQYS.